Below are 8 T cell receptor beta chains sequenced from a single sample in a study of T cell repertoires in cytomegalovirus infection. For these TCRs, the target antigens are not known. TCRdb ran MiXCR on the reads and lists one entry per CDR3 protein. The sample yields some 940,000 distinct CDR3 sequences, roughly 30% seen once. The source material was cultured CD8+ T cells from PBMCs, sampled from culture after CMV antigen stimulation. Every receptor here comes from a human donor in good health (CMV status not recorded). Some clones in this sample may be carry-over from other donors' samples.

This chain links TRBV12-5 with TRBJ2-7; D is possibly TRBD1 (5 bases). The CDR3 has 14 amino acids. Germline CDR1 is LGHNT and CDR2 is FRNRAP. V was shortened by 2 bases and J by 5 bases, with 13 bases between the two germline ends. In DNA, the CDR3 is TGTGCTAGTGGTTTGCCAGACAGTGGTCACGAGCAGTACTTC. Its translation: CASGLPDSGHEQYF.

This clonotype was seen repeatedly, ten times or more. The junction departs from the called germline gene at one end, perhaps through a read error. The V gene is TRBV6-5, the J gene TRBJ1-1; D is unresolved. This CDR3 is 14 amino acids long. Germline V gives CDR1 MNHEY, CDR2 SVGAGI. DNA of the CDR3: TGTGCCAGCAGTTACGCCCTTTCCGTTACTGAGGCTTTCTTT. Translation: CASSYALSVTEAFF.

This clonotype appeared many times. This chain joins TRBV6-4 and TRBJ2-1; TRBD2 matches 12 bases. V shed 6 bases and J 2 bases; nucleotides not matched to a gene: 5. This CDR3 has 16 residues. Germline V gene data show CDR1 as MRHNA and CDR2 as SNTAGT. DNA of the CDR3: TGTGCCAGCAGCCGACTAGCGGGGGACCCCTACAATGAGCAGTTCTTC. Protein: CASSRLAGDPYNEQFF.

The gene calls are TRBV14 and TRBJ2-1, with D maybe TRBD2 (6 bases). The V and J ends lost 2 bases and 8 bases respectively, with 19 bases between them. Germline loops: CDR1 SGHDN, CDR2 FVKESK. The CDR3 totals 16 residues. The CDR3 reads CASSQLVVAVEDEQFF. CDR3 sequence (DNA): TGTGCCAGCAGCCAACTTGTGGTAGCGGTGGAGGATGAGCAGTTCTTC.

The genes are TRBV6-1 and TRBJ2-3; D is perhaps TRBD1 (6 bases). The V gene's germline CDR1 is MNHNS and CDR2 SASEGT. The CDR3 covers 16 residues. V dropped 2 bases and J dropped 1 base, with 13 bases sitting between them. CDR3 residues: CASSEISGGGTDTQYF. DNA for the CDR3: TGTGCCAGCAGTGAAATAAGTGGGGGCGGCACAGATACGCAGTATTTT.

This clonotype was detected only a few times. V is TRBV6-1 and J is TRBJ1-5; TRBD1 might be the D (5 bases). Trimming took off 2 bases at V and 0 bases at J, with 8 bases between the two ends. CDR3 length: 15 residues. The germline CDR1 and CDR2 sequences are MNHNS and SASEGT. This CDR3 reads CASSETGYSNQPQHF. The DNA of the CDR3 is TGTGCCAGCAGTGAAACAGGTTATAGCAATCAGCCCCAGCATTTT.

This clonotype was observed a handful of times. The chain has TRBV28 and TRBJ1-5, with D possibly being TRBD1 (6 bases). The CDR3 is made up of 12 amino acids. Germline V CDR1 and CDR2: MDHEN, SYDVKM. V was trimmed by 3 bases and J by 9 bases, leaving 9 bases between them. The CDR3 DNA reads as TGTGCCAGCAGTTTTACAGGGATGCCCCAGCATTTT. Protein product: CASSFTGMPQHF. Complete variable domain (other parts from reference TRBV28 and TRBJ1-5): DVKVTQSSRYLVKRTGEKVFLECVQDMDHENMFWYRQDPGLGLRLIYFSYDVKMKEKGDIPEGYSVSREKKERFSLILESASTNQTSMYLCASSFTGMPQHFGDGTRLSIL.

This chain connects TRBV6-5 to TRBJ1-3; D might be TRBD1 (5 bases). Germline V gene lookup returns CDR1 MNHEY and CDR2 SVGAGI. This CDR3 has 15 residues. Trimming cost V 0 bases and J 4 bases, with 10 bases left between them. CDR3 bases: TGTGCCAGCAGTTACTCGCGGGGCAGGGGAAACACCATATATTTT. Residues: CASSYSRGRGNTIYF.